This T cell receptor beta chain was recorded in a study of T cell responses to AZD1222 COVID-19 vaccine. Study results and caveats: Repertoire sampling was restricted to post-peak T cell response timepoints. Donors were largely white British and mainly female; clonal diversity was possibly underestimated. Nearly half of the spike-specific TCRs reportedly recognize variant regions that carry no mutations.

Assay: immunoSEQ multiplex PCR; the TCRdb copy retains only in-frame clones and omits some. The repertoire holds around 140,000 clones, about 92% seen once, with less than 15% in the top ten. Note on this clone: Antigen: not known.

The length of the CDR3 is 14 residues. Trimming stripped 3 bases from V and 0 bases from J, with 9 bases between. Germline-derived CDR1 and CDR2 are KGHSH and LQKENI. Sequencing was performed on peripheral blood, taken after recovery from COVID-19. This chain connects TRBV18 to TRBJ2-7; D ambiguous. This TCR came from an adult who had recovered from COVID-19. Written as DNA, the CDR3 is TGTGCCAGCTCACCGGGCACCGCCTCCTACGAGCAGTACTTC. This gives the protein CASSPGTASYEQYF.